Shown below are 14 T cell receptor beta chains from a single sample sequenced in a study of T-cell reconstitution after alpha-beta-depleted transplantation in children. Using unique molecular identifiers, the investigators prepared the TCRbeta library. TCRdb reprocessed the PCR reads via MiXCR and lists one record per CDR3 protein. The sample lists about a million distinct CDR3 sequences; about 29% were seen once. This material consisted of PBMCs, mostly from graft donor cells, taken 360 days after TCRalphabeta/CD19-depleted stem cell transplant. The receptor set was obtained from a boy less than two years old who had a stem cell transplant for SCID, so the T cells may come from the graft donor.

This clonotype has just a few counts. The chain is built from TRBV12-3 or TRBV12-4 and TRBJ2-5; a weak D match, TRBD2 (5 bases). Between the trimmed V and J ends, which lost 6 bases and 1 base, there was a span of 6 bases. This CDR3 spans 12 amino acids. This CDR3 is CASSGVQETQYF. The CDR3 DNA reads TGTGCCAGCAGCGGGGTCCAAGAGACCCAGTACTTC.

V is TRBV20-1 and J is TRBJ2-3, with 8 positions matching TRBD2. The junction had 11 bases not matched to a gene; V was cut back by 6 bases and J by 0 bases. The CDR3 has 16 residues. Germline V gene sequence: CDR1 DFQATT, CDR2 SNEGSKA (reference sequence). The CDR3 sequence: CSAPRRGGRSTDTQYF. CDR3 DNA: TGCAGTGCACCGAGACGGGGGGGGCGCAGCACAGATACGCAGTATTTT.

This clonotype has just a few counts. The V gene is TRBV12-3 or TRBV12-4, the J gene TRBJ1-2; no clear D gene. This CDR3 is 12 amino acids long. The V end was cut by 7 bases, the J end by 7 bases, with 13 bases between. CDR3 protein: CASNPRVGGYTF. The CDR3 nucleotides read TGTGCCAGCAATCCCCGGGTAGGTGGCTACACCTTC.

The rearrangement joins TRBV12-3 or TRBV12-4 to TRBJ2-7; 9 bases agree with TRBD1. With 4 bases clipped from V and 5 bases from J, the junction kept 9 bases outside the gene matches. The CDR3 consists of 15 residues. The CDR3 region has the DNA TGTGCCAGCAGTTACGGGACAGGGTTTTTCGACGAGCAGTACTTC. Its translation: CASSYGTGFFDEQYF.

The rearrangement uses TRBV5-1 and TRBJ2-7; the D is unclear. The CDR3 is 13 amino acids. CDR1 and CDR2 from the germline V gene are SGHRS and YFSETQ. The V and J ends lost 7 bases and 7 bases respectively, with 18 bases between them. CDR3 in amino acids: CASRRVPTEEQYF. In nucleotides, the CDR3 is TGCGCCAGCCGCCGCGTCCCCACAGAAGAGCAGTACTTC.

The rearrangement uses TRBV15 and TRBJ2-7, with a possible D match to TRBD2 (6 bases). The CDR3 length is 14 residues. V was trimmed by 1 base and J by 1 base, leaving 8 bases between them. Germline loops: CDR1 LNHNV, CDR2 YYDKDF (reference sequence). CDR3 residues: CATSRVRGSYEQYF. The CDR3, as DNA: TGTGCCACCAGCAGAGTGCGGGGTTCCTACGAGCAGTACTTC. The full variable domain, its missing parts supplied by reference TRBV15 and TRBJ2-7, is DAMVIQNPRYQVTQFGKPVTLSCSQTLNHNVMYWYQQKSSQAPKLLFHYYDKDFNNEADTPDNFQSRRPNTSFCFLDIRSPGLGDTAMYLCATSRVRGSYEQYFGPGTRLTVT.

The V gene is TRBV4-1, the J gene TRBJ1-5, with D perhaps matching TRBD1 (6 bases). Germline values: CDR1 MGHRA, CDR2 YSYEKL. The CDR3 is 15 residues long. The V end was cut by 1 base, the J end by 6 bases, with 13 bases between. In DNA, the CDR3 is TGCGCCAGCAGCCAAGGGCCGTCAGGGGCTCAGCCCCAGCATTTT. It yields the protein CASSQGPSGAQPQHF.

The CDR3 DNA reads as TGTGCCAGCAGCCTTAGCGGACCAACCTACAATGAGCAGTTCTTC. As protein: CASSLSGPTYNEQFF. The rearrangement joins TRBV9 to TRBJ2-1; TRBD2 might be the D (6 bases). The CDR3 runs 15 residues. V lost 4 bases and J 2 bases, leaving 13 bases between the germline ends. CDR1 is SGDLS and CDR2 is YYNGEE in the germline V gene.

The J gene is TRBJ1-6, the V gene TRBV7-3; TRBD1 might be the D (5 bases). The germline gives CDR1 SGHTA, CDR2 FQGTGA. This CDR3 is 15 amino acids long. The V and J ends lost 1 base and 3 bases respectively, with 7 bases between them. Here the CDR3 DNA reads TGTGCCAGCAGCTTAAGGGGGGACTATAATTCACCCCTCCACTTT. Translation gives CASSLRGDYNSPLHF.

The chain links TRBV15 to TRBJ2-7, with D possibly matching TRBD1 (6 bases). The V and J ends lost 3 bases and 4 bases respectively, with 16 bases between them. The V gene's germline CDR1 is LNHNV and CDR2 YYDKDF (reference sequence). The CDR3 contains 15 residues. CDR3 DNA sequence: TGTGCCACCAGCAGGACGCGGCAGGGGCCGTACGAGCAGTACTTC. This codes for CATSRTRQGPYEQYF. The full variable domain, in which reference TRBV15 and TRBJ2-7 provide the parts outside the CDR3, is DAMVIQNPRYQVTQFGKPVTLSCSQTLNHNVMYWYQQKSSQAPKLLFHYYDKDFNNEADTPDNFQSRRPNTSFCFLDIRSPGLGDTAMYLCATSRTRQGPYEQYFGPGTRLTVT.

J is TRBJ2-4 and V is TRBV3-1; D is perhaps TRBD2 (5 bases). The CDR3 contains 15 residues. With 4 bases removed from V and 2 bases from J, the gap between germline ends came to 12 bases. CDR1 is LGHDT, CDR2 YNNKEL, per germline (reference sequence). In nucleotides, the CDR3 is TGTGCCAGCAGCCCTCGGGGAGACCCCAAAAACATTCAGTACTTC. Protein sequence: CASSPRGDPKNIQYF.

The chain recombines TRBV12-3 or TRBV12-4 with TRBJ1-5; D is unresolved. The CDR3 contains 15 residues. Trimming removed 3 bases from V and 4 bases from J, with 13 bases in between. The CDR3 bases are TGTGCCAGCAGTTTTTCGGGAGGTAGAAATCAGCCCCAGCATTTT. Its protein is CASSFSGGRNQPQHF.

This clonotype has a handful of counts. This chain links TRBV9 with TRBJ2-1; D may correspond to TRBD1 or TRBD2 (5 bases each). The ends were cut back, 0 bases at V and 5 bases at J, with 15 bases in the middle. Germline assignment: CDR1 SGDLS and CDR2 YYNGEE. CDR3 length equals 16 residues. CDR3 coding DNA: TGTGCCAGCAGCGTAGCGGCCGGGGCGTCTAACAATGAGCAGTTCTTC. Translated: CASSVAAGASNNEQFF.

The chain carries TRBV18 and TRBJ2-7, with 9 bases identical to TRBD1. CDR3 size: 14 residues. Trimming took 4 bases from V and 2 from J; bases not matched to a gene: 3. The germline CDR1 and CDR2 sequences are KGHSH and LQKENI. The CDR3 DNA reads TGTGCCAGCTCACAGGACAGGGGCACCTACGAGCAGTACTTC. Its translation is CASSQDRGTYEQYF. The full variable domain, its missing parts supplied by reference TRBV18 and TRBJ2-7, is NAGVMQNPRHLVRRRGQEARLRCSPMKGHSHVYWYRQLPEEGLKFMVYLQKENIIDESGMPKERFSAEFPKEGPSILRIQQVVRGDSAAYFCASSQDRGTYEQYFGPGTRLTVT.